A selection of T cell receptor beta chains follows, all from one sample in a study of cytomegalovirus exposure and HLA in healthy donors. Sequencing used immunoSEQ multiplex PCR; TCRdb keeps in-frame clones, though not all of them. The table shows around 150,000 clones, with 68% occurring only once. Sequenced input: PBMCs. The receptor set was obtained from a woman between 40 and 55 years old in good health and CMV-seropositive. Both conserved end residues are part of each CDR3. A D gene is named only where the DNA matches it firmly. Size tells how often a clone was seen (once, few, many) or the class of an expanded clone, and some rows leave it out.

V	J	D	size	CDR3	DNA
TRBV5-5	TRBJ2-2	-	-	CASSPNRRRGTGELFF	TGTGCCAGCAGCCCAAACCGGAGGCGAGGGACCGGGGAGCTGTTTTTT
TRBV4-2	TRBJ1-4	TRBD1	-	CASSQEGPGQGSAVEKLFF	TGTGCCAGCAGCCAAGAGGGCCCGGGACAGGGGTCCGCAGTTGAAAAACTGTTTTTT
TRBV5-1	TRBJ2-1	TRBD2	-	CATPNSRLALKKNNEQFF	TGCGCCACCCCAAATAGTAGACTAGCGCTAAAGAAGAACAATGAGCAGTTCTTC
TRBV19	TRBJ2-1	-	-	CASRGLGGGTYNEQFF	TGTGCCAGTAGGGGACTGGGGGGAGGAACCTACAATGAGCAGTTCTTC
TRBV4-3	TRBJ2-2	-	few	CASSQQGANTGELFF	TGCGCCAGCAGCCAACAGGGCGCGAACACCGGGGAGCTGTTTTTT
TRBV6-1	TRBJ2-1	-	-	CASSERVMVLAENEQFF	TGTGCCAGCAGTGAAAGGGTAATGGTCCTAGCAGAGAATGAGCAGTTCTTC
TRBV5-6	TRBJ2-1	-	once	CASSVYNEQFF	TGTGCCAGCAGCGTATACAATGAGCAGTTCTTC
TRBV19	TRBJ2-6	-	few	CASSEGGVGANVLTF	TGTGCCAGTAGTGAGGGGGGGGTCGGGGCCAACGTCCTGACTTTC
TRBV4-3	TRBJ2-7	TRBD2	-	CASSLRGGDEQYF	TGCGCCAGCAGCCTTCGGGGGGGGGACGAGCAGTACTTC
TRBV28	TRBJ1-2	-	-	CASSHRQTNYGYTF	TGTGCCAGCAGCCACAGACAAACCAACTATGGCTACACCTTC
TRBV5-1	TRBJ1-5	TRBD1	-	CASSLAGFGAGQPQNF	TGCGCCAGCAGCTTGGCCGGCTTCGGTGCGGGACAGCCCCAGAATTTT
TRBV28	TRBJ1-1	-	few	CASSLGGWNTEAFF	TGTGCCAGCAGTTTAGGAGGTTGGAACACTGAAGCTTTCTTT
TRBV28	TRBJ2-7	TRBD2	-	CASRPGTSGRIYEQYF	TGTGCCAGCAGACCAGGGACTAGCGGGAGGATATACGAGCAGTACTTC
TRBV6-5	TRBJ1-1	-	-	CASSYGQNTEAFF	TGTGCCAGCAGTTACGGGCAGAACACTGAAGCTTTCTTT